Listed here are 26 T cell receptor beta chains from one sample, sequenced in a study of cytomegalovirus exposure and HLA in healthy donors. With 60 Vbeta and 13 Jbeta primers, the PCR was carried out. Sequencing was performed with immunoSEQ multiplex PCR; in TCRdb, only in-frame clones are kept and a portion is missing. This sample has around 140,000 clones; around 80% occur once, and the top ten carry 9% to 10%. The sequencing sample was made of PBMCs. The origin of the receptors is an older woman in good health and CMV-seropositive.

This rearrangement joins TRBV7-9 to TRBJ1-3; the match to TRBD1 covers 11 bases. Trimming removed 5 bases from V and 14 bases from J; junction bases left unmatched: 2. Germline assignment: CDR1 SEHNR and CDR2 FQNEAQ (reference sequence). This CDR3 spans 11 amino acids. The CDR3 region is CASSPGQGVYF. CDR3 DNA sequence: TGTGCCAGCAGCCCGGGACAGGGGGTATATTTT.

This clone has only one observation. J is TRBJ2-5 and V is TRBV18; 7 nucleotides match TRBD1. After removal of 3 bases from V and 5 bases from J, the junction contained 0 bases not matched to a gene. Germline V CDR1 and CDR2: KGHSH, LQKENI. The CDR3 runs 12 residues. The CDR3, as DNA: TGTGCCAGCTCACCGGACAGGGAGACCCAGTACTTC. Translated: CASSPDRETQYF. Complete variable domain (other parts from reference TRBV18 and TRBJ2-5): NAGVMQNPRHLVRRRGQEARLRCSPMKGHSHVYWYRQLPEEGLKFMVYLQKENIIDESGMPKERFSAEFPKEGPSILRIQQVVRGDSAAYFCASSPDRETQYFGPGTRLLVL.

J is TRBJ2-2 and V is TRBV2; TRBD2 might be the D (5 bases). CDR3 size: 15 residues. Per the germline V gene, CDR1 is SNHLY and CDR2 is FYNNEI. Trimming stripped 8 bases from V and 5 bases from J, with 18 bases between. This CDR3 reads CASHPRSGGTGELFF. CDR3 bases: TGTGCCAGCCACCCACGGAGCGGAGGAACCGGGGAGCTGTTTTTT.

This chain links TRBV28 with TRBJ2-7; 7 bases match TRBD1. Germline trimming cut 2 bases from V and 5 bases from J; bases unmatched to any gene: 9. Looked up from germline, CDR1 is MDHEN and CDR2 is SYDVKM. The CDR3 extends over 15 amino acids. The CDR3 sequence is CASSLRGFQGDEQYF. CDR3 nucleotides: TGTGCCAGCAGTTTAAGGGGCTTCCAGGGGGACGAGCAGTACTTC.

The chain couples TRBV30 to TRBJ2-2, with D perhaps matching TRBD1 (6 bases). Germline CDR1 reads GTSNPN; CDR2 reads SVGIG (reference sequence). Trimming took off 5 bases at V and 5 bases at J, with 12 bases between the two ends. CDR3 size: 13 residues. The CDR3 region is CAWGGTLTGELFF. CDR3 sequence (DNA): TGTGCCTGGGGTGGGACACTTACCGGGGAGCTGTTTTTT.

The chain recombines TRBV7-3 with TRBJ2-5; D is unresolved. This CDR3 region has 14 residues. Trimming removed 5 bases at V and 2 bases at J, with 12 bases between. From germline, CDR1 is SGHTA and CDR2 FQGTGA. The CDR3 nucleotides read TGTGCCAGCAGCCCCTCGCCGGTTCAAGAGACCCAGTACTTC. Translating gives CASSPSPVQETQYF. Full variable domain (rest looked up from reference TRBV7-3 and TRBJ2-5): GAGVSQTPSNKVTEKGKYVELRCDPISGHTALYWYRQSLGQGPEFLIYFQGTGAADDSGLPNDRFFAVRPEGSVSTLKIQRTERGDSAVYLCASSPSPVQETQYFGPGTRLLVL.

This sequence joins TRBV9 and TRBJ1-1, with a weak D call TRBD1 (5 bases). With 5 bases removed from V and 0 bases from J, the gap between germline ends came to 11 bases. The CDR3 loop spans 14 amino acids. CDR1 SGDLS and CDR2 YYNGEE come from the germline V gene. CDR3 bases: TGTGCCAGCAGGAAGGGGCTGGTGAACACTGAAGCTTTCTTT. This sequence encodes CASRKGLVNTEAFF. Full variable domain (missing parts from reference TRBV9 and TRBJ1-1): DSGVTQTPKHLITATGQRVTLRCSPRSGDLSVYWYQQSLDQGLQFLIQYYNGEERAKGNILERFSAQQFPDLHSELNLSSLELGDSALYFCASRKGLVNTEAFFGQGTRLTVV.

CDR3 DNA: TGTGCCAGCAGCTTAGTCGCGGAGGCCTACAATGAGCAGTTCTTC. Amino acid sequence: CASSLVAEAYNEQFF. V gene TRBV7-2 combines with J gene TRBJ2-1; a possible D gene is TRBD2 (5 bases). V gave up 1 base and J gave up 2 bases, with 9 bases separating them. CDR1 SGHTA and CDR2 FQGNSA come from the germline V gene. The CDR3 has 15 residues.

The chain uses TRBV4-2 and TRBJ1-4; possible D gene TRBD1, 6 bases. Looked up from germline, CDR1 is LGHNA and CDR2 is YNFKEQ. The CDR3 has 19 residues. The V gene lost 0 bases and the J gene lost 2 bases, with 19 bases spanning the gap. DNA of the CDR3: TGTGCCAGCAGCCAAGATAACGAGGGGGGGGGCGGGACTAATGAAAAACTGTTTTTT. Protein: CASSQDNEGGGGTNEKLFF.

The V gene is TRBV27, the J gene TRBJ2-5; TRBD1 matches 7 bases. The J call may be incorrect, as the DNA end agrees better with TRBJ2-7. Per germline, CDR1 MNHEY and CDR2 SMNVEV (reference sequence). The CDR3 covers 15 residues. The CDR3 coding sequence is TGTGCCAGCAGTTTATCAGGGGGCGGTATCTACGAGCAGTACTTC. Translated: CASSLSGGGIYEQYF.

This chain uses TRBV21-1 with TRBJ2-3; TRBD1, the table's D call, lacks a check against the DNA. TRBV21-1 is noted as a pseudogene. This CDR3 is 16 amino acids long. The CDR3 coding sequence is TGTGCCAGCAGCCCAATCCCCGGGCAGGGTCGAGATACGCAGTATTTT. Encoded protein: CASSPIPGQGRDTQYF.

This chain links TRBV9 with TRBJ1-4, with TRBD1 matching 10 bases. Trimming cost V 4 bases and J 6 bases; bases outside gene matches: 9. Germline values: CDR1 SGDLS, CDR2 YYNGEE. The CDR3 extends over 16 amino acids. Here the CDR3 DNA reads TGTGCCAGCAGCCCCGGGACAGGGGCTGTCGATGAAAAACTGTTTTTT. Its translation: CASSPGTGAVDEKLFF.

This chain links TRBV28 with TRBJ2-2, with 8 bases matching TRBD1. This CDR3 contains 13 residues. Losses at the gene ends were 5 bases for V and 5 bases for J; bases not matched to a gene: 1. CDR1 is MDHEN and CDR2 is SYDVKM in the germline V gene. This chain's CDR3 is CASSDRGTGELFF. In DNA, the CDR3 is TGTGCCAGCAGTGACAGGGGAACCGGGGAGCTGTTTTTT. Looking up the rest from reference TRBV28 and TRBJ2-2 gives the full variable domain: DVKVTQSSRYLVKRTGEKVFLECVQDMDHENMFWYRQDPGLGLRLIYFSYDVKMKEKGDIPEGYSVSREKKERFSLILESASTNQTSMYLCASSDRGTGELFFGEGSRLTVL.

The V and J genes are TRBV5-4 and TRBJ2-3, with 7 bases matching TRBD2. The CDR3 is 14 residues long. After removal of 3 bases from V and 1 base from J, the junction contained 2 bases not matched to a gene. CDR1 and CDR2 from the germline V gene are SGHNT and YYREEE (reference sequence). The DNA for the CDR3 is TGTGCCAGCAGCTCCCGGGGGGGCACAGATACGCAGTATTTT. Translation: CASSSRGGTDTQYF.

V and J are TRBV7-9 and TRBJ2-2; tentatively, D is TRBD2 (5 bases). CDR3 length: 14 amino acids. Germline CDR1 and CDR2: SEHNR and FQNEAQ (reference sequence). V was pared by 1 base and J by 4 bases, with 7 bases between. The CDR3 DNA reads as TGTGCCAGCAGCTTAGATCGGGGCACCGGGGAGCTGTTTTTT. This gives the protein CASSLDRGTGELFF.

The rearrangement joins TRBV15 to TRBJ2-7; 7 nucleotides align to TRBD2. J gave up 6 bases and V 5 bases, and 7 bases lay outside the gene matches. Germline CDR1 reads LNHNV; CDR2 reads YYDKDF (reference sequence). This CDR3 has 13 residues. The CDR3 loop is CATSPREVGEQYF. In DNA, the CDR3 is TGTGCCACCAGCCCCCGGGAGGTGGGCGAGCAGTACTTC.

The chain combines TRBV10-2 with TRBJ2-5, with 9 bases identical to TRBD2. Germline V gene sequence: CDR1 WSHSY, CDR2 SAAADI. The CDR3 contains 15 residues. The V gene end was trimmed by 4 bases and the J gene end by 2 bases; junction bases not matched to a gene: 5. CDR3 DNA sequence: TGCGCCAGCAGTGGGTTCCTAGCGGGACAAGAGACCCAGTACTTC. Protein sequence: CASSGFLAGQETQYF.

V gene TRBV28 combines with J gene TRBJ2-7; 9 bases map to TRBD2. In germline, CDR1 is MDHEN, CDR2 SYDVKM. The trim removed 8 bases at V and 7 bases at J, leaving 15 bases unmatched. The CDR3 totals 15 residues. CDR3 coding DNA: TGTGCCAGCTTAAGGGCTAGCGGGGCCGGGGGTGAGCAGTACTTC. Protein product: CASLRASGAGGEQYF.

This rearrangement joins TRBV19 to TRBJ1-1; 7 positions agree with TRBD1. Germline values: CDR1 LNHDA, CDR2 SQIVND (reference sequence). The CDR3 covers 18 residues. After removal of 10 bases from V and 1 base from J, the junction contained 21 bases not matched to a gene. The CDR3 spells CATKKWSDRARRNTEAFF. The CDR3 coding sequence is TGTGCCACCAAAAAATGGAGCGACAGGGCGAGGAGGAACACTGAAGCTTTCTTT.

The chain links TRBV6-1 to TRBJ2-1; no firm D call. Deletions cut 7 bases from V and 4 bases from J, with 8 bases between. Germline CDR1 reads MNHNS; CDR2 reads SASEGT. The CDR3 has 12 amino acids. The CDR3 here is CASTPVYNEQFF. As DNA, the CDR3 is TGTGCCAGCACCCCGGTGTACAATGAGCAGTTCTTC.

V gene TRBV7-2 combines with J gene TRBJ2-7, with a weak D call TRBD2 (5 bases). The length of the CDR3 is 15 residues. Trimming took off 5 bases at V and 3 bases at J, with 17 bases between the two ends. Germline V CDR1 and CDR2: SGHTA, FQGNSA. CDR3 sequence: CASSPWTGEVYEQYF. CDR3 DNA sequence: TGTGCCAGCAGCCCCTGGACCGGGGAAGTCTACGAGCAGTACTTC. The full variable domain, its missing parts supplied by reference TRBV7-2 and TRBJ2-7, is GAGVSQSPSNKVTEKGKDVELRCDPISGHTALYWYRQSLGQGLEFLIYFQGNSAPDKSGLPSDRFSAERTGGSVSTLTIQRTQQEDSAVYLCASSPWTGEVYEQYFGPGTRLTVT.

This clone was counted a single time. The CDR3 region has the DNA TGCGCCAGCAGTGACCCCGGGACAGGGGATGGCTACACCTTC. Protein product: CASSDPGTGDGYTF. V and J are TRBV10-1 and TRBJ1-2, with 10 positions matching TRBD1. V trimming: 3 bases; J trimming: 6 bases; junction bases outside the gene matches: 4. Germline assignment: CDR1 WNHNN and CDR2 SYGVQD (reference sequence). The CDR3 totals 14 residues.

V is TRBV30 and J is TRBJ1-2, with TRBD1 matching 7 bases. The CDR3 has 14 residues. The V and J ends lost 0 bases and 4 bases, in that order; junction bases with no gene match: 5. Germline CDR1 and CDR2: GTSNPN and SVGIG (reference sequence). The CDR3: CAWSVSRDSYGYTF. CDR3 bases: TGTGCCTGGAGTGTGTCTCGGGACAGCTATGGCTACACCTTC.

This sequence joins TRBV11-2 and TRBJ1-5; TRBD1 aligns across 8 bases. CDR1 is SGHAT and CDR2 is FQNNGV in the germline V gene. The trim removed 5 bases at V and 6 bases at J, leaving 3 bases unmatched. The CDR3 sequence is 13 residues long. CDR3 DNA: TGTGCCAGCAGCATTGACAGGGGTCAGCCCCAGCATTTT. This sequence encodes CASSIDRGQPQHF.

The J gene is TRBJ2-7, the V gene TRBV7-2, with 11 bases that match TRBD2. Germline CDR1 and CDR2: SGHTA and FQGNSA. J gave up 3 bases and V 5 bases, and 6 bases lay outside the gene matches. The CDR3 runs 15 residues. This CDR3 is CASSLTSGSLYEQYF. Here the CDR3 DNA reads TGTGCCAGCAGCCTTACTAGCGGGAGTCTCTACGAGCAGTACTTC.

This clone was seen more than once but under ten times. In nucleotides, the CDR3 is TGTGCCAGCAGCTCGACCGGGGAGCTGTTTTTT. It translates to CASSSTGELFF. The genes are TRBV7-2 and TRBJ2-2; D unclear. There are 11 residues in the CDR3. CDR1 is SGHTA and CDR2 is FQGNSA in the germline V gene. V lost 4 bases and J lost 5, with 2 bases in between.